The entry below describes one TCR beta chain. Different DNA sequences within this sample yield the same CDR3. The sample is drawn from a study of blood T cell repertoires in COVID-19. The CDR3 covers 18 residues. Germline V gene data show CDR1 as SGHRS and CDR2 as YFSETQ. J was trimmed by 3 bases and V by 0 bases; bases with no gene match: 7. Under the authors' procedure: Reference gene primers were amplified, and this amplification served to estimate nucleated cell counts. The table came from immunoSEQ multiplex PCR; TCRdb's copy has only in-frame clones and leaves some out. Clonal size and the V and J genes are those of that table, whereas D and trimming came from the DNA. Of 300,000 to 350,000 clones in the sample, roughly 90% were seen once.

This chain uses TRBV5-1 with TRBJ2-1; 12 bases align to TRBD2. Sequencing was carried out using peripheral blood. The TCR originated in a man younger than 30 with active or convalescent COVID-19. The CDR3 loop reads CASSLGLAGGPLYNEQFF. As DNA, the CDR3 is TGCGCCAGCAGCTTGGGGCTAGCGGGAGGGCCCCTCTACAATGAGCAGTTCTTC.